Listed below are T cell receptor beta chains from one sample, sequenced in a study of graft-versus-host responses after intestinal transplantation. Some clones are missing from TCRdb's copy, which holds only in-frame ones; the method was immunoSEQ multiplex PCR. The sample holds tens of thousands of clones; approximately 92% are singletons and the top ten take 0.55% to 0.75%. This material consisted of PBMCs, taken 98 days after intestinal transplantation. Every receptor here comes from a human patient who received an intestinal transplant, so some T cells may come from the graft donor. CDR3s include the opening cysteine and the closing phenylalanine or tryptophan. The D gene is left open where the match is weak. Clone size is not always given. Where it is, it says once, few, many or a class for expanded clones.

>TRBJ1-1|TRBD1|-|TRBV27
TGTGCCAGCAGTTTGATGGGACAGGGGTACACTGAAGCTTTCTTT
CASSLMGQGYTEAFF
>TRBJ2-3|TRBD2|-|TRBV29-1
TGCAGCGTTGAATCGTGGCCGGGACTAGCGGGTACTAGCACAGATACGCAGTATTTT
CSVESWPGLAGTSTDTQYF
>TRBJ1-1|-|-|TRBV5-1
TGCGCCAGCAGCCTGATCGGGCTCGGGGACACTGAAGCTTTCTTT
CASSLIGLGDTEAFF
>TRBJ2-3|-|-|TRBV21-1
TGTGCCAGCAGCAAACGAGGGAGGGCAGATACGCAGTATTTT
CASSKRGRADTQYF
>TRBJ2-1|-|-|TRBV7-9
TGTGCCAGCAGCCACCCTAGCCGCGACAATGAGCAGTTCTTC
CASSHPSRDNEQFF
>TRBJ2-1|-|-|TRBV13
TGTGCCAGCAGCTTAGGCCGTGCAGGGCCCAATGAGCAGTTCTTC
CASSLGRAGPNEQFF
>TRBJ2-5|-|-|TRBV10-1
TGCGCCAGCAGTGAGTCGGGACCCCCTAGGGAGACCCAGTACTTC
CASSESGPPRETQYF
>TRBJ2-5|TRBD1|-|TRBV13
TGTGCCAGCAGCGGAAGGGACAGTGAGCAAGAGACCCAGTACTTC
CASSGRDSEQETQYF
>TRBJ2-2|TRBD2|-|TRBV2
TGTGCCAGCAGTACACCGGGACTAGCGGGAGAGACCGGGGAGCTGTTTTTT
CASSTPGLAGETGELFF
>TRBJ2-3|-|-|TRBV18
TGTGCCAGCTCACCACGCGGAAGCCTCTCCACAGATACGCAGTATTTT
CASSPRGSLSTDTQYF
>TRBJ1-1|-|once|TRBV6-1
TGTGCCAGCAGTGAAGAAAGATTCACTGAAGCTTTCTTT
CASSEERFTEAFF
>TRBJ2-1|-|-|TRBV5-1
TGCGCCAGCAGCTTGGGACTCCTCAATGAGCAGTTCTTC
CASSLGLLNEQFF
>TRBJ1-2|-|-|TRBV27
TGTGCCAGCAGTTTATCGAGTCAGGGCAACTATGGCTACACCTTC
CASSLSSQGNYGYTF